Detailed here is one T cell receptor beta chain. With 4 bases removed from V and 6 bases from J, the gap between germline ends came to 19 bases. This CDR3 is 15 amino acids long. CDR1 and CDR2 from the germline V gene are MGHRA and YSYEKL. This entry belongs to a study of blood T cell repertoires in COVID-19. Overall study: Both acute and convalescent COVID-19 samples were obtained from the United States, Italy and Spain. PBMCs, B-cell-depleted T cells, or T cells were the source of the cDNA or gDNA that made up the material.

In the authors' methods: By means of reference gene primer amplification, nucleated cell counts were estimated. Profiling relied on immunoSEQ multiplex PCR, and the TCRdb table lists in-frame clones only, not all of them. The DNA gave D and trimming, while V, J and clone size come from that table. The table has 62,000 or so clones, around 90% seen once. Input material: peripheral blood. V and J are TRBV4-1 and TRBJ2-7, with a tentative D call TRBD2 (7 bases). This TCR was recovered from a human donor in a cohort sampled during active COVID-19. DNA for the CDR3: TGCGCCAGCAGCCCCCCGGGGATAAGGGGGGGCGAGCAGTACTTC. This codes for CASSPPGIRGGEQYF.